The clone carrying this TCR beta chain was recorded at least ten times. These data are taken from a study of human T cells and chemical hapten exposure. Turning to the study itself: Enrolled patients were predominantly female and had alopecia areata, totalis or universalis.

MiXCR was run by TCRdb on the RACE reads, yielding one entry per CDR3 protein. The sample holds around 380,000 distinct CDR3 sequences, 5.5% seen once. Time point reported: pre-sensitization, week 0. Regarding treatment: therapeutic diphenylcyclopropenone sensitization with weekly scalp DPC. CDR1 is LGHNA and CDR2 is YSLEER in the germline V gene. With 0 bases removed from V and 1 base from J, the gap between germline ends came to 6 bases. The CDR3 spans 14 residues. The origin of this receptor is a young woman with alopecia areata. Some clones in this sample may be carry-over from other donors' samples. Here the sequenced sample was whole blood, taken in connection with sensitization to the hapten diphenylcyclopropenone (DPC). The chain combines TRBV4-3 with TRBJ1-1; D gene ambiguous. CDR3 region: CASSQDDANTEAFF. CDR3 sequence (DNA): TGCGCCAGCAGCCAAGATGATGCGAACACTGAAGCTTTCTTT.